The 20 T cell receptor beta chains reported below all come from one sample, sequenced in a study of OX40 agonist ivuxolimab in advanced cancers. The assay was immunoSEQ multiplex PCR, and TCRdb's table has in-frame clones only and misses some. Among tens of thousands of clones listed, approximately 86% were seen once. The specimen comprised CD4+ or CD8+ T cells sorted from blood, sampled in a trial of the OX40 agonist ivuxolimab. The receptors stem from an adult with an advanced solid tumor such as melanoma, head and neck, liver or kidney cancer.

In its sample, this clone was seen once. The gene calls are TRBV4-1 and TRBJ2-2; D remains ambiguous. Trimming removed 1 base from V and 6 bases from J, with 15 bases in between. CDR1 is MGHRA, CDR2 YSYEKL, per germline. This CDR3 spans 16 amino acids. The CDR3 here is CASSQGSGGSPGELFF. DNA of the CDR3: TGCGCCAGCAGCCAAGGTTCGGGTGGCAGCCCCGGGGAGCTGTTTTTT.

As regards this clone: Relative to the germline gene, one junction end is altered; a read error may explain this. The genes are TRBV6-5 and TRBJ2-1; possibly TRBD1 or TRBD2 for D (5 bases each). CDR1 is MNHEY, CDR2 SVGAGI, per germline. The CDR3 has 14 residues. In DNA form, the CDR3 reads TGTGCCAGCGGGGGTACAGGTCCTTACAATGGGCAGTTCTTC. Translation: CASGGTGPYNGQFF.

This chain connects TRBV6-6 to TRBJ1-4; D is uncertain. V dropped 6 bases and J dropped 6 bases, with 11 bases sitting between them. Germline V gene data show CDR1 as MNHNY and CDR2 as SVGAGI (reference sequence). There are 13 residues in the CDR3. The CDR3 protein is CASRTWEDEKLFF. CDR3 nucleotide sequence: TGTGCCAGCAGGACGTGGGAGGATGAAAAACTGTTTTTT.

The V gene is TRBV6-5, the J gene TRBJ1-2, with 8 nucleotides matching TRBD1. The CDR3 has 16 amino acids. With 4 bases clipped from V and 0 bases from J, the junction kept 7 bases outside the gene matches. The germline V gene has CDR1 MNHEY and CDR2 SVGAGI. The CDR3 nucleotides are TGTGCCAGCAGTTCACAGGGGGGAATGTCTAACTATGGCTACACCTTC. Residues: CASSSQGGMSNYGYTF.

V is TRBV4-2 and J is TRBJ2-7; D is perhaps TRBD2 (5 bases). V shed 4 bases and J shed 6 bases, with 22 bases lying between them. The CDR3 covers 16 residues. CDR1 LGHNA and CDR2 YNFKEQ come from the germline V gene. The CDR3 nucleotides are TGTGCCAGCAGCCGAAGGGCCCGGGGTACCGCCCCCGAGCAGTACTTC. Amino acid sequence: CASSRRARGTAPEQYF.

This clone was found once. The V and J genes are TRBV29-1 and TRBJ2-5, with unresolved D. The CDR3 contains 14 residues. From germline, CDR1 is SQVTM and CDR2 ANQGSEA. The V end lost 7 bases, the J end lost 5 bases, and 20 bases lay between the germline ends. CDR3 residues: CSAAAVARSETQYF. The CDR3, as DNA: TGCAGCGCCGCCGCGGTGGCCCGGTCGGAGACCCAGTACTTC.

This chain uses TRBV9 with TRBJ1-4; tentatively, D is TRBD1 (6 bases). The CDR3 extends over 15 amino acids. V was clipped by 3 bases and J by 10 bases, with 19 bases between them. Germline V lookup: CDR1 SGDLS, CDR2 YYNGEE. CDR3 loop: CASSAQGPTRGKLFF. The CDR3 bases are TGTGCCAGCAGCGCCCAGGGCCCAACCAGGGGAAAACTGTTTTTT.

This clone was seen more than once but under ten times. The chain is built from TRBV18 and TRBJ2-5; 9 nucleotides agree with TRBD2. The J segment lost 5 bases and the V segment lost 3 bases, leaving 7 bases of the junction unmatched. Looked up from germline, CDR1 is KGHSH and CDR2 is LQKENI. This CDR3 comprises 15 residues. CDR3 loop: CASSPPAGGMETQYF. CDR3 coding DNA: TGTGCCAGCTCACCGCCAGCGGGAGGTATGGAGACCCAGTACTTC.

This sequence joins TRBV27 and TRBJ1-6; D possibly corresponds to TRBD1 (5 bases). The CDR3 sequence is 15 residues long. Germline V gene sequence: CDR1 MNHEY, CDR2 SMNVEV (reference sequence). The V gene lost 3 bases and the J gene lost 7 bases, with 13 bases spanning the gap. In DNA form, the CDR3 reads TGTGCCAGCAGTTTGAGGGGTGGTACGAATTCACCCCTCCACTTT. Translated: CASSLRGGTNSPLHF.

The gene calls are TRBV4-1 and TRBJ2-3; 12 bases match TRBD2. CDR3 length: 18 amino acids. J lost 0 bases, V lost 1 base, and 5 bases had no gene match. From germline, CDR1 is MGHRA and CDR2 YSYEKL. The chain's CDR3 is CASSQGPGLAGSTDTQYF. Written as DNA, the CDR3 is TGCGCCAGCAGCCAAGGACCGGGACTAGCGGGTAGCACAGATACGCAGTATTTT.

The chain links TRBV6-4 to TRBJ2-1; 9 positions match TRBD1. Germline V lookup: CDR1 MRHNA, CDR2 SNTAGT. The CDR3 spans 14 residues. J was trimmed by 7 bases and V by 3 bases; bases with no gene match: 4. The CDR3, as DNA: TGTGCCAGCAGTGAACAGGGGGCGCGGAATGAGCAGTTCTTC. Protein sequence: CASSEQGARNEQFF.

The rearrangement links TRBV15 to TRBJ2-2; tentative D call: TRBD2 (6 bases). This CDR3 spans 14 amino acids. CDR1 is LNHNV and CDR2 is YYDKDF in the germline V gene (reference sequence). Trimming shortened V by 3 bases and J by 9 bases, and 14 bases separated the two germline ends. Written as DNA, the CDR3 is TGTGCCACCAGCAGCCGGGAGACTAGAAGGGAGCTGTTTTTT. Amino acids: CATSSRETRRELFF.

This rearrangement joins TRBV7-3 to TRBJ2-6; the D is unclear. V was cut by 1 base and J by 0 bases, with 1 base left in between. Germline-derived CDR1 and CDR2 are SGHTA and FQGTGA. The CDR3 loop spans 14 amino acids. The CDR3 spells CASSLNSGANVLTF. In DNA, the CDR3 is TGTGCCAGCAGCTTAAACTCTGGGGCCAACGTCCTGACTTTC.

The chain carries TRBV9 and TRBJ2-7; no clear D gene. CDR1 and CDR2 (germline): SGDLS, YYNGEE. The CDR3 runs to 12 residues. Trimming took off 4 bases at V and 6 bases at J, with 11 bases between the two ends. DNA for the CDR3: TGTGCCAGCAGCCCCCACCGTCGCGAGCAGTACTTC. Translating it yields CASSPHRREQYF. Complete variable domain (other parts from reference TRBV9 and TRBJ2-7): DSGVTQTPKHLITATGQRVTLRCSPRSGDLSVYWYQQSLDQGLQFLIQYYNGEERAKGNILERFSAQQFPDLHSELNLSSLELGDSALYFCASSPHRREQYFGPGTRLTVT.

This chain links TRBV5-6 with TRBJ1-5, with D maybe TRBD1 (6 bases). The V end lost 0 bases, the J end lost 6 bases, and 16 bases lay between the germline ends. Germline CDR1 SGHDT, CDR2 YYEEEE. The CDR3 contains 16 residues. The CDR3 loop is CASSLEKGGGSQPQHF. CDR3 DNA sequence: TGTGCCAGCAGCTTGGAGAAAGGGGGAGGAAGTCAGCCCCAGCATTTT.

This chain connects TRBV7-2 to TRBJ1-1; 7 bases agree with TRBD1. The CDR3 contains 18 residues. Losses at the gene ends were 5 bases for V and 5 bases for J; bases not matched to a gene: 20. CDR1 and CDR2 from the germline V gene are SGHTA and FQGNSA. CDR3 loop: CASSPTVRQGRRGTEAFF. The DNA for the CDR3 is TGTGCCAGCAGCCCTACGGTTCGACAGGGTAGGAGGGGGACTGAAGCTTTCTTT.

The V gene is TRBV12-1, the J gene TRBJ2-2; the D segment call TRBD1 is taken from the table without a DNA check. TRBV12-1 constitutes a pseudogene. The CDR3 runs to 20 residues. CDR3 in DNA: TGTGCCAGCAGCTTATTAGTGGGTCCGACAGGGGACACCAACACCGGGGAGCTGTTTTTT. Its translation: CASSLLVGPTGDTNTGELFF.

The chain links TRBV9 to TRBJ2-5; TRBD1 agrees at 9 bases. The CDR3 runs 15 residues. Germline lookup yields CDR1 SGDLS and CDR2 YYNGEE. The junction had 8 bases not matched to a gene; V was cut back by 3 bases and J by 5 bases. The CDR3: CASSAGQGVMETQYF. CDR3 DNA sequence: TGTGCCAGCAGCGCGGGACAGGGAGTCATGGAGACCCAGTACTTC.

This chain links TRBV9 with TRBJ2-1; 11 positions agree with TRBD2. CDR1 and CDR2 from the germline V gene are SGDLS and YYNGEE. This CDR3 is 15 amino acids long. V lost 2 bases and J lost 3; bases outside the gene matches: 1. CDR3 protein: CASSVSGRDYNEQFF. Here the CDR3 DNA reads TGTGCCAGCAGCGTTAGCGGGAGGGACTACAATGAGCAGTTCTTC. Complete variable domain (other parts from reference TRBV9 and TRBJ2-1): DSGVTQTPKHLITATGQRVTLRCSPRSGDLSVYWYQQSLDQGLQFLIQYYNGEERAKGNILERFSAQQFPDLHSELNLSSLELGDSALYFCASSVSGRDYNEQFFGPGTRLTVL.

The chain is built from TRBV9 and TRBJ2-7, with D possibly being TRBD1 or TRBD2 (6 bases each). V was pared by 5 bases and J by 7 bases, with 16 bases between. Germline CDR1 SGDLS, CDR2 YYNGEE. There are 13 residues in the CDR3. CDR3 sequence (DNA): TGTGCCAGCAGGAGGGACACAGGAGGGGAGCAGTACTTC. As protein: CASRRDTGGEQYF.